This T cell receptor (beta chain) stems from a study of blood T cell repertoires in COVID-19. The overall study: The samples span acute and convalescent COVID-19 from the United States, Italy and Spain. The analysed material was cDNA or gDNA that came from T cells, B-cell-depleted T cells, or PBMCs.

Study processing details: By means of reference gene primer amplification, nucleated cell counts were estimated. Some clones are missing from TCRdb's copy, which holds only in-frame ones; the method was immunoSEQ multiplex PCR. The V and J calls and the clone size are those of that table, but D and trimming were determined from the DNA. The sample lists some 150,000 clones; 88% were seen once. The TCR was taken from a human donor in a cohort sampled during active COVID-19. The specimen sequenced was peripheral blood.

The CDR3 coding sequence is TGTGCCAGCAGTTTGCCAGGGGTCGACACTGAAGCTTTCTTT. Its translation is CASSLPGVDTEAFF. The chain joins TRBV28 to TRBJ1-1, with a possible D match to TRBD1 (6 bases). Trimming pared 3 bases from V and 3 bases from J, leaving 11 bases between. This CDR3 comprises 14 residues. Looked up from germline, CDR1 is MDHEN and CDR2 is SYDVKM.